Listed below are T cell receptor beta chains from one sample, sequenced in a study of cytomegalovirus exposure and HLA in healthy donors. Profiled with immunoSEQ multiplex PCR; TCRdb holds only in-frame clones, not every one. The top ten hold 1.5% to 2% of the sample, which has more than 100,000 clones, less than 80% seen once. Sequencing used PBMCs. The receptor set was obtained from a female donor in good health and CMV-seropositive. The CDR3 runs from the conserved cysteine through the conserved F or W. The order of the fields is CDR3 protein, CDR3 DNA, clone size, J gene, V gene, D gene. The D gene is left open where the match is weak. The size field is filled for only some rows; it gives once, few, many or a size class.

CATGLAQYNEQFF,TGTGCCACCGGACTAGCACAATACAATGAGCAGTTCTTC,.,TRBJ2-1,TRBV2,TRBD2
CASSELNEQFF,TGTGCCAGCAGTGAGTTAAATGAGCAGTTCTTC,.,TRBJ2-1,TRBV6-6,.
CASRGTGGLYEQYF,TGTGCCAGTAGGGGCACGGGAGGCCTCTACGAGCAGTACTTC,.,TRBJ2-7,TRBV19,TRBD2
CASSGRRWNTGELFF,TGTGCCAGCAGTGGGAGACGGTGGAACACCGGGGAGCTGTTTTTT,.,TRBJ2-2,TRBV2,.
CASSIGGSLSYNEQFF,TGTGCCAGTAGTATTGGCGGTTCCTTATCCTACAATGAGCAGTTCTTC,.,TRBJ2-1,TRBV19,.
CASSYPRGSYNEQFF,TGTGCCAGCAGTTACCCGCGGGGCTCCTACAATGAGCAGTTCTTC,.,TRBJ2-1,TRBV6-5,.
CASSGTSGSSYNEQFF,TGTGCCAGCAGCGGGACTAGCGGGAGCTCCTACAATGAGCAGTTCTTC,.,TRBJ2-1,TRBV5-4,TRBD2
CASSLAGRGSTDTQYF,TGTGCCAGCAGCTTGGCCGGCCGGGGTAGCACAGATACGCAGTATTTT,.,TRBJ2-3,TRBV5-4,.
CASSSLGGVSSGANVLTF,TGTGCCAGCAGCTCGTTGGGGGGAGTTAGCTCTGGGGCCAACGTCCTGACTTTC,.,TRBJ2-6,TRBV13,.
CASSSSETQYF,TGTGCCAGCAGCTCTTCCGAGACCCAGTACTTC,few,TRBJ2-5,TRBV11-2,.
CASSTGTISYEQYF,TGCGCCAGCAGCACAGGCACGATCTCCTACGAGCAGTACTTC,.,TRBJ2-7,TRBV5-1,.
CAWSEGQVISYEQYF,TGTGCCTGGAGTGAGGGACAGGTCATCTCCTACGAGCAGTACTTC,.,TRBJ2-7,TRBV30,TRBD1
CSVPGQRRGAYGYTF,TGCAGCGTGCCGGGACAGCGAAGGGGAGCCTATGGCTACACCTTC,.,TRBJ1-2,TRBV29-1,TRBD1
CATGGRTGGGGWETQYF,TGTGCCACCGGGGGGAGAACGGGGGGCGGTGGATGGGAGACCCAGTACTTC,.,TRBJ2-5,TRBV15,.
CAWTNNRGNYGYTF,TGTGCCTGGACTAATAACAGGGGTAACTATGGCTACACCTTC,.,TRBJ1-2,TRBV30,TRBD1
CASRRGIQGEDYGYTF,TGTGCCAGCAGAAGGGGGATCCAAGGTGAGGACTATGGCTACACCTTC,.,TRBJ1-2,TRBV5-4,.
CASSAQGGDGYTF,TGTGCCAGCAGCGCCCAGGGTGGGGATGGCTACACCTTC,.,TRBJ1-2,TRBV9,.
CASSGTVYEQYF,TGTGCCAGCTCCGGGACTGTTTACGAGCAGTACTTC,.,TRBJ2-7,TRBV18,.
CASSPNRYISYEQYF,TGTGCCAGCAGTCCAAACAGGTACATCTCCTACGAGCAGTACTTC,once,TRBJ2-7,TRBV6-5,.
CASSPYGGGYTF,TGTGCCAGCTCTCCTTACGGCGGGGGCTACACCTTC,once,TRBJ1-2,TRBV18,.
CASSRNYNEQFF,TGCGCCAGCAGCCGTAACTACAATGAGCAGTTCTTC,once,TRBJ2-1,TRBV5-1,.
CATSRDLATGELFF,TGTGCCACCAGCAGAGATCTGGCTACCGGGGAGCTGTTTTTT,few,TRBJ2-2,TRBV15,.
CASSLAGGGNQPQHF,TGTGCCAGCAGCTTAGCGGGGGGGGGCAATCAGCCCCAGCATTTT,.,TRBJ1-5,TRBV7-9,.
CASSLRDRGVRAFF,TGTGCCAGCAGCCTGAGGGACCGGGGGGTTAGAGCTTTCTTT,.,TRBJ1-1,TRBV5-4,.
CASSIDGGSNQPQHF,TGTGCCAGTAGTATTGACGGGGGGAGCAATCAGCCCCAGCATTTT,.,TRBJ1-5,TRBV19,.
CASSLRLMNTGELFF,TGCGCCAGCAGCTTGCGGTTAATGAACACCGGGGAGCTGTTTTTT,.,TRBJ2-2,TRBV5-1,.
CAWSVDRGYEQYF,TGTGCCTGGAGTGTCGACAGGGGGTACGAGCAGTACTTC,.,TRBJ2-7,TRBV30,TRBD1